The clone carrying this T cell receptor beta chain occurred many times. What it binds is not known. The sample originates from a study of blood T cells in healthy people across ages. A second PCR of about 7 to 12 cycles used a sample-barcoded 5' primer and a J-beta primer mix. Researchers report that a template-switch adaptor with 12 random nucleotides tagged each cDNA molecule. Using its own MiXCR run on the 5' RACE reads, TCRdb lists one record per CDR3 protein. The table shows approximately 350,000 distinct CDR3 sequences, with about half occurring only once. After removal of 0 bases from V and 2 bases from J, the junction contained 2 bases not matched to a gene. Germline V CDR1 and CDR2: SGHTA, FQGNSA. This CDR3 comprises 15 residues. A minimum of 7 million PBMCs was isolated per sample. Study-level findings and limits: Without sorted subsets, naive and antigen-experienced compartments could not be conclusively compared. Age showed a roughly linear inverse relationship with TCR beta diversity per million T cells.

The source is a man aged 55 to 69 in good health. Sequencing was done on a sample of blood. The chain couples TRBV7-2 to TRBJ2-3; 7 bases line up with TRBD2. The CDR3 region has the DNA TGTGCCAGCAGCTTAGCGGGGGGGAACACAGATACGCAGTATTTT. Its translation is CASSLAGGNTDTQYF.